One sample yielded the 32 T cell receptor beta chains listed below, sequenced in a study of cytomegalovirus exposure and HLA in healthy donors. Vbeta (60) and Jbeta (13) primers were used in the PCR. Libraries were prepared by immunoSEQ multiplex PCR; TCRdb keeps only in-frame clonotypes and omits some of them. The sample shows 120,000 or so clones, around 80% of them seen only once. The sequencing input was PBMCs. These receptor sequences come from a human donor in good health.

This clone was seen more than once but under ten times. This chain uses TRBV6-5 with TRBJ2-7, with TRBD2 identical over 7 bases. Germline lookup yields CDR1 MNHEY and CDR2 SVGAGI. This CDR3 has 12 amino acids. Trimming cost V 8 bases and J 7 bases; bases outside gene matches: 8. Here the CDR3 DNA reads TGTGCCAGCTCCGCGGGGGTGGGGGAGCAGTACTTC. Encoded protein: CASSAGVGEQYF.

The rearrangement uses TRBV5-1 and TRBJ2-7; the match to TRBD1 covers 8 bases. CDR3 length equals 17 residues. V was pared by 4 bases and J by 2 bases, with 14 bases of the junction left unmatched. The V gene's germline CDR1 is SGHRS and CDR2 YFSETQ. The CDR3 DNA reads as TGCGCCAGCAGCCCCTCCGGCACAGGACAGGGAACCTACGAGCAGTACTTC. Protein: CASSPSGTGQGTYEQYF.

The chain recombines TRBV7-2 with TRBJ2-7; D may be TRBD1 (5 bases). Per germline, CDR1 SGHTA and CDR2 FQGNSA. The CDR3 extends over 15 amino acids. Trimming took off 6 bases at V and 0 bases at J, with 15 bases between the two ends. The CDR3 DNA is TGTGCCAGCAGTCGTGGGGCGGCTTTCTCCTACGAGCAGTACTTC. Translation gives CASSRGAAFSYEQYF.

Concerning this clone: One junction end disagrees with the germline gene, perhaps due to a read error. This rearrangement joins TRBV28 to TRBJ2-7, with 7 bases fitting TRBD1. The CDR3 is 13 residues long. Germline V gene lookup returns CDR1 MDHEN and CDR2 SYDVKM. CDR3 region: CASRGQPSHEQYF. DNA of the CDR3: TGTGCCAGCAGGGGACAGCCCTCCCACGAGCAGTACTTC.

This chain connects TRBV6-4 to TRBJ2-3, with D hard to call. The CDR3 is 13 amino acids. From germline, CDR1 is MRHNA and CDR2 SNTAGT. V shed 2 bases and J shed 4 bases, with 7 bases lying between them. The CDR3 spells CASSDPNSDTQYF. CDR3 nucleotide sequence: TGTGCCAGCAGTGACCCGAACTCAGATACGCAGTATTTT.

The gene calls are TRBV2 and TRBJ2-5; the D gene is possibly TRBD2 (6 bases). This CDR3 comprises 14 residues. Germline V CDR1 and CDR2: SNHLY, FYNNEI. V lost 5 bases to trimming and J lost 4 bases, with 14 bases between them. CDR3 DNA: TGTGCCAGCAGTTCAATAGCGGAAGGAGAGACCCAGTACTTC. Translation: CASSSIAEGETQYF.

The rearrangement joins TRBV5-1 to TRBJ1-2, with a weak D call TRBD1 (5 bases). The CDR3 is 14 amino acids. V shed 0 bases and J shed 8 bases, with 14 bases lying between them. The germline CDR1 and CDR2 sequences are SGHRS and YFSETQ. CDR3 residues: CASSLEGRVKGYTF. In nucleotides, the CDR3 is TGCGCCAGCAGCTTGGAGGGCAGGGTGAAGGGCTACACCTTC.

J is TRBJ2-1 and V is TRBV10-3; TRBD1 matches 9 bases. J lost 3 bases, V lost 5 bases, and 2 bases had no gene match. This CDR3 contains 14 residues. Germline V gene data show CDR1 as ENHRY and CDR2 as SYGVKD. CDR3 protein: CAISPDRGYNEQFF. The CDR3 DNA is TGTGCCATCAGTCCGGACAGGGGCTACAATGAGCAGTTCTTC.

In DNA, the CDR3 is TGTGCCAGCAGCTTTGGCGGGGAAGATGAAGCTTTCTTT. Its translation: CASSFGGEDEAFF. The chain recombines TRBV7-8 with TRBJ1-1; no firm D call. CDR1 and CDR2 (germline): SGHVS, FQNEAQ. This CDR3 contains 13 residues. The V gene lost 3 bases and the J gene lost 7 bases, with 12 bases spanning the gap.

This clone was observed a handful of times. This sequence joins TRBV29-1 and TRBJ2-7; D remains ambiguous. The V end lost 8 bases, the J end lost 0 bases, and 11 bases lay between the germline ends. The CDR3 has 12 residues. From germline, CDR1 is SQVTM and CDR2 ANQGSEA. The CDR3 bases are TGCAGCTGTGTAACAGACTCCTACGAGCAGTACTTC. Protein sequence: CSCVTDSYEQYF.

The genes are TRBV6-5 and TRBJ2-2, with a tentative D call TRBD2 (6 bases). The CDR3 spans 13 residues. V lost 7 bases, J lost 6 bases, and 12 bases lay in between. Germline CDR1 and CDR2: MNHEY and SVGAGI. Written as DNA, the CDR3 is TGTGCCAGCACCAGGGCTAGCGCCGGGGAGCTGTTTTTT. It codes for CASTRASAGELFF.

The chain links TRBV19 to TRBJ2-5; 8 nucleotides align to TRBD1. CDR1 and CDR2 from the germline V gene are LNHDA and SQIVND (reference sequence). V gave up 5 bases and J gave up 4 bases; unmatched junction bases: 12. The CDR3 has 16 residues. Here the CDR3 reads CASSALQGARRETQYF. The CDR3 DNA is TGTGCCAGTAGTGCACTGCAGGGGGCTAGGAGAGAGACCCAGTACTTC.

CDR3 protein: CASSQDRAGYNEQFF. The DNA of the CDR3 is TGTGCCAGCAGCCAAGATAGAGCGGGGTACAATGAGCAGTTCTTC. The rearrangement links TRBV4-2 to TRBJ2-1, with TRBD2 matching over 7 bases. The ends lost 0 bases at V and 4 bases at J; junction bases unmatched: 3. CDR3 length equals 15 residues. CDR1 LGHNA and CDR2 YNFKEQ come from the germline V gene.

This rearrangement joins TRBV29-1 to TRBJ2-7; D is possibly TRBD1 (5 bases). The germline gives CDR1 SQVTM, CDR2 ANQGSEA. Trimming stripped 5 bases from V and 4 bases from J, with 9 bases between. The CDR3 spans 11 residues. CDR3 amino acids: CSVIQEYEQYF. The CDR3 region has the DNA TGCAGCGTTATACAGGAATACGAGCAGTACTTC.

V gene TRBV11-2 combines with J gene TRBJ1-1, with 7 bases that match TRBD1. The trim removed 4 bases at V and 6 bases at J, leaving 5 bases unmatched. Germline CDR1 SGHAT, CDR2 FQNNGV. This CDR3 is built from 13 residues. CDR3 sequence reads: CASSWGQPPEAFF. The CDR3 nucleotides are TGTGCCAGCAGCTGGGGACAGCCGCCTGAAGCTTTCTTT. The complete variable domain, with remaining parts taken from reference TRBV11-2 and TRBJ1-1, reads EAGVAQSPRYKIIEKRQSVAFWCNPISGHATLYWYQQILGQGPKLLIQFQNNGVVDDSQLPKDRFSAERLKGVDSTLKIQPAKLEDSAVYLCASSWGQPPEAFFGQGTRLTVV.

V gene TRBV4-1 combines with J gene TRBJ2-7; 13 bases align to TRBD2. CDR1 and CDR2 (germline): MGHRA, YSYEKL. The V gene end was trimmed by 3 bases and the J gene end by 2 bases; junction bases not matched to a gene: 7. The CDR3 loop spans 17 amino acids. The DNA for the CDR3 is TGCGCCAGCAGCCATTGGACTAGCGGGGGCATTCCCTACGAGCAGTACTTC. This codes for CASSHWTSGGIPYEQYF.

The CDR3 sequence: CASSYPGLDDLTF. CDR3 nucleotides: TGTGCCAGCAGTTATCCAGGTCTGGATGACCTGACTTTC. The rearrangement joins TRBV6-5 to TRBJ2-6; D is ambiguous. From germline, CDR1 is MNHEY and CDR2 SVGAGI. The CDR3 has 13 residues. Trimming left V 3 bases short and J 15 bases short, with 15 bases between.

This clone was observed a single time. V gene TRBV7-8 combines with J gene TRBJ1-5; D not resolved. Germline lookup yields CDR1 SGHVS and CDR2 FQNEAQ. The CDR3 consists of 15 residues. Trimming shortened V by 2 bases and J by 4 bases, and 12 bases separated the two germline ends. CDR3 residues: CASSLWSQPNQPQHF. DNA for the CDR3: TGTGCCAGCAGCTTATGGAGTCAACCGAATCAGCCCCAGCATTTT. Based on the CDR3 plus reference TRBV7-8 and TRBJ1-5, the full variable domain is GAGVSQSPRYKVAKRGQDVALRCDPISGHVSLFWYQQALGQGPEFLTYFQNEAQLDKSGLPSDRFFAERPEGSVSTLKIQRTQQEDSAVYLCASSLWSQPNQPQHFGDGTRLSIL.

This rearrangement joins TRBV5-4 to TRBJ2-5; TRBD1 is a possible D gene (6 bases). Trimming took off 0 bases at V and 1 base at J, with 7 bases between the two ends. Germline CDR1 SGHNT, CDR2 YYREEE (reference sequence). The CDR3 is made up of 14 amino acids. The CDR3 protein is CASSLEDSQETQYF. CDR3 DNA: TGTGCCAGCAGCTTGGAGGACAGCCAAGAGACCCAGTACTTC.

V is TRBV10-3 and J is TRBJ1-5, with a weak D call TRBD1 (6 bases). From germline, CDR1 is ENHRY and CDR2 SYGVKD. The germline V and J ends were trimmed by 6 bases and 5 bases, with 11 bases remaining between them. This CDR3 is 13 amino acids long. The CDR3: CAIRRGGDQPQHF. CDR3 sequence (DNA): TGTGCCATCAGAAGGGGGGGTGATCAGCCCCAGCATTTT.

Only one count was recorded for this clone. The J gene is TRBJ1-5, the V gene TRBV2, with 7 positions matching TRBD1. The CDR3 consists of 17 residues. CDR1 is SNHLY and CDR2 is FYNNEI in the germline V gene. V dropped 3 bases and J dropped 7; count of bases not matched to a gene: 15. This CDR3 reads CASSDFALGGAGQPQHF. The CDR3 DNA is TGTGCCAGCAGTGATTTTGCTTTAGGGGGCGCAGGACAGCCCCAGCATTTT.

This clone has a handful of counts. The rearrangement uses TRBV6-6 and TRBJ2-3; D remains unclear. The V end lost 2 bases, the J end lost 5 bases, and 11 bases lay between the germline ends. The CDR3 consists of 14 residues. CDR1 and CDR2 from the germline V gene are MNHNY and SVGAGI (reference sequence). CDR3 nucleotide sequence: TGTGCCAGCAGTTACCGTCCGTCGGTAGATACGCAGTATTTT. Translating it yields CASSYRPSVDTQYF.

The rearrangement links TRBV7-8 to TRBJ2-3; a possible D gene is TRBD2 (6 bases). CDR3 length: 16 amino acids. Per the germline V gene, CDR1 is SGHVS and CDR2 is FQNEAQ. The germline V and J ends were trimmed by 5 bases and 0 bases, with 15 bases remaining between them. CDR3 in amino acids: CASSATSWTSTDTQYF. In nucleotides, the CDR3 is TGTGCCAGCAGCGCGACTAGTTGGACTAGCACAGATACGCAGTATTTT.

The chain couples TRBV2 to TRBJ2-7; 16 nucleotides line up with TRBD2. The CDR3 spans 16 residues. The germline CDR1 and CDR2 sequences are SNHLY and FYNNEI. The junction had 8 bases not matched to a gene; V was cut back by 7 bases and J by 5 bases. The CDR3 spells CASKGTSGGAGHEQYF. The CDR3 DNA sequence: TGTGCCAGCAAGGGGACTAGCGGGGGGGCCGGCCACGAGCAGTACTTC.

This clone came up a few times. V usage is TRBV7-7 and J usage is TRBJ2-2, with 9 bases identical to TRBD1. With 3 bases clipped from V and 5 bases from J, the junction kept 7 bases outside the gene matches. CDR3 length: 16 residues. Germline loops: CDR1 SSHAT, CDR2 FNYEAQ (reference sequence). The CDR3 DNA sequence: TGTGCCAGCAGCTTGGGACAGGGCCCTGGGACCGGGGAGCTGTTTTTT. Its translation: CASSLGQGPGTGELFF.

The chain recombines TRBV10-2 with TRBJ1-2; D not resolved. The CDR3 runs 12 residues. The V end was cut by 3 bases, the J end by 10 bases, with 12 bases between. Germline-derived CDR1 and CDR2 are WSHSY and SAAADI. Here the CDR3 reads CASSDPTTSYTF. The CDR3, as DNA: TGCGCCAGCAGTGATCCCACTACGTCCTACACCTTC.

This clone was seen a handful of times. This chain connects TRBV5-1 to TRBJ1-1; D is uncertain. CDR3 length: 13 residues. V was trimmed by 5 bases and J by 2 bases, leaving 10 bases between them. Germline CDR1 and CDR2: SGHRS and YFSETQ. CDR3 loop: CASSLSTNTEAFF. DNA for the CDR3: TGCGCCAGCAGTCTGTCGACAAACACTGAAGCTTTCTTT.

V gene TRBV6-4 combines with J gene TRBJ2-3, with 7 bases that match TRBD1. This CDR3 has 13 residues. Germline V lookup: CDR1 MRHNA, CDR2 SNTAGT. With V trimmed by 9 bases and J by 1 base, 4 bases remained unmatched. The CDR3 nucleotides are TGTGCCAGAAGGACAGGTTGCACAGATACGCAGTATTTT. Residues: CARRTGCTDTQYF.

The table lists this clone with a count of one. The chain recombines TRBV11-1 with TRBJ2-3; 8 nucleotides match TRBD2. The CDR3 spans 16 residues. The V gene's germline CDR1 is SGHAT and CDR2 FQDESV (reference sequence). V lost 0 bases and J lost 8; bases outside the gene matches: 10. CDR3 DNA: TGTGCCAGCAGCTTAGCGGGGAGTAGCGGGACTACTACGCAGTATTTT. Protein: CASSLAGSSGTTTQYF.

The chain uses TRBV28 and TRBJ2-1; the D is unclear. This CDR3 comprises 13 residues. Germline loops: CDR1 MDHEN, CDR2 SYDVKM. The V and J ends lost 11 bases and 2 bases respectively, with 13 bases between them. CDR3: CASRVRTYNEQFF. For the CDR3, the DNA is TGTGCCTCCCGGGTCAGAACCTACAATGAGCAGTTCTTC.

This rearrangement joins TRBV2 to TRBJ2-3; TRBD1 agrees at 7 bases. There are 16 residues in the CDR3. CDR1 is SNHLY and CDR2 is FYNNEI in the germline V gene. The trim removed 3 bases at V and 0 bases at J, leaving 6 bases unmatched. CDR3 residues: CASSDWGTESTDTQYF. The CDR3 bases are TGTGCCAGCAGTGACTGGGGGACAGAAAGCACAGATACGCAGTATTTT.

This clone was picked up one time. The V and J genes are TRBV9 and TRBJ1-1, with D possibly being TRBD1 (6 bases). This CDR3 region has 17 residues. Trimming took 0 bases from V and 0 from J, leaving 15 bases between them. From germline, CDR1 is SGDLS and CDR2 YYNGEE. CDR3 sequence: CASSVGSGGGLNTEAFF. CDR3 in DNA: TGTGCCAGCAGCGTAGGTTCCGGGGGGGGCTTGAACACTGAAGCTTTCTTT.